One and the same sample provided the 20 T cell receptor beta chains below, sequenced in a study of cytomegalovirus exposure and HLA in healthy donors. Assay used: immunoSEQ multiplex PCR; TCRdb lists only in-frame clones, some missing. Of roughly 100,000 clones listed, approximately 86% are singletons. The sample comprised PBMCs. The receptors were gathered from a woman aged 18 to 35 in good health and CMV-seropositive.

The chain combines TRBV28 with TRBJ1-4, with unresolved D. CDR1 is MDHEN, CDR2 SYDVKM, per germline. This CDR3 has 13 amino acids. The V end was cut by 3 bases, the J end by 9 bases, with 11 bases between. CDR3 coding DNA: TGTGCCAGCAGTTTTCTCCAGAACCAAAAACTGTTTTTT. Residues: CASSFLQNQKLFF.

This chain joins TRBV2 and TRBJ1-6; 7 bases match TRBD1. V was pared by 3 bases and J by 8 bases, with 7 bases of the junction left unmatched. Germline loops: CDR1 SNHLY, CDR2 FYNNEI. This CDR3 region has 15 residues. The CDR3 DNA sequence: TGTGCCAGCAGTGACTGGGGACAGCAACATTCACCCCTCCACTTT. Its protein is CASSDWGQQHSPLHF.

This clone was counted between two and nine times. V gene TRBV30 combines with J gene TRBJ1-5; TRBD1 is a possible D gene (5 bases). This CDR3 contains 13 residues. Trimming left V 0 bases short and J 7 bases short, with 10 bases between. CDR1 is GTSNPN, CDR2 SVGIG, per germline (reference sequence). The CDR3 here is CAWSVGRDQPQHF. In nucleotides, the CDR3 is TGTGCCTGGAGTGTAGGGCGGGACCAGCCCCAGCATTTT. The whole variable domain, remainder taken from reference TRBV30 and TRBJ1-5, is SQTIHQWPATLVQPVGSPLSLECTVEGTSNPNLYWYRQAAGRGLQLLFYSVGIGQISSEVPQNLSASRPQDRQFILSSKKLLLSDSGFYLCAWSVGRDQPQHFGDGTRLSIL.

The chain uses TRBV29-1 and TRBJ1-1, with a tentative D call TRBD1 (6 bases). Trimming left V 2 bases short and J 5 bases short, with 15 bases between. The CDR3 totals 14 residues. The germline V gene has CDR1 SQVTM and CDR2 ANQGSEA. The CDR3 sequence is CSVERGGGGTEAFF. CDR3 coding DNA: TGCAGCGTTGAACGAGGGGGAGGGGGAACTGAAGCTTTCTTT.

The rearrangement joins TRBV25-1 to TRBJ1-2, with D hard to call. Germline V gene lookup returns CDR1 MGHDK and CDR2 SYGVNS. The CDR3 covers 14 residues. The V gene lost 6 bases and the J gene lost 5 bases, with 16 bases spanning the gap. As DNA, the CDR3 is TGTGCCAGCAGCGAGGGCTTATCTCCTTATGGCTACACCTTC. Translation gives CASSEGLSPYGYTF.

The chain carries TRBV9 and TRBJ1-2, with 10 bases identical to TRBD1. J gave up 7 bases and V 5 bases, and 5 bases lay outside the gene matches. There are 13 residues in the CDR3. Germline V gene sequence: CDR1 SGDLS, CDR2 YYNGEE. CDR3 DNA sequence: TGTGCCAGCAGTAGGGACAGGGGAAGTGGCTACACCTTC. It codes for CASSRDRGSGYTF.

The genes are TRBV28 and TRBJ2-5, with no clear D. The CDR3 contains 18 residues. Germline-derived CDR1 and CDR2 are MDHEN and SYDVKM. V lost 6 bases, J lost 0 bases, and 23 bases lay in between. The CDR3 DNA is TGTGCCAGCAGCCCCCGCGTCTTGGCAGGTGTGTACCAAGAGACCCAGTACTTC. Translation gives CASSPRVLAGVYQETQYF.

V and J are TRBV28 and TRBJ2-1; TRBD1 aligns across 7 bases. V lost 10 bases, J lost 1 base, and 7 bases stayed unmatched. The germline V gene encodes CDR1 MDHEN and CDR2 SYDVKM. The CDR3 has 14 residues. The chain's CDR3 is CATQTGWSYNEQFF. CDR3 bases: TGTGCCACTCAGACAGGGTGGTCCTACAATGAGCAGTTCTTC. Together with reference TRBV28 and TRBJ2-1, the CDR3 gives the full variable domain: DVKVTQSSRYLVKRTGEKVFLECVQDMDHENMFWYRQDPGLGLRLIYFSYDVKMKEKGDIPEGYSVSREKKERFSLILESASTNQTSMYLCATQTGWSYNEQFFGPGTRLTVL.

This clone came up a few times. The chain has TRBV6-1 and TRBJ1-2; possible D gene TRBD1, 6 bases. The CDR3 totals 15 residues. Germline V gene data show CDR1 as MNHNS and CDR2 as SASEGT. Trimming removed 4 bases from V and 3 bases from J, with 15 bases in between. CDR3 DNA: TGTGCCAGCAGTGTCTACAGGGTGGACTACTATGGCTACACCTTC. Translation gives CASSVYRVDYYGYTF.

The CDR3 spells CASSQEGRGTNEKLFF. CDR3 bases: TGCGCCAGCAGCCAAGAGGGGAGGGGAACTAATGAAAAACTGTTTTTT. The chain joins TRBV4-1 to TRBJ1-4; D is perhaps TRBD1 (5 bases). The CDR3 is 16 amino acids. Germline V gives CDR1 MGHRA, CDR2 YSYEKL. V lost 0 bases, J lost 1 base, and 9 bases lay in between.

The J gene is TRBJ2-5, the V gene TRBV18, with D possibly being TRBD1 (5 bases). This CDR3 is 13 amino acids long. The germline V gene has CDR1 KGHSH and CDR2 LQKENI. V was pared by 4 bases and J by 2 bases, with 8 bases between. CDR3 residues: CASSRDRQETQYF. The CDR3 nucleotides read TGTGCCAGCTCACGAGACAGACAAGAGACCCAGTACTTC.

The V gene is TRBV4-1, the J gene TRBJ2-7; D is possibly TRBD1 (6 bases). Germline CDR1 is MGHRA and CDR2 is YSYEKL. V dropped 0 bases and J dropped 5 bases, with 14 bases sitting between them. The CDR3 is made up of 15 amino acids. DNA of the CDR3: TGCGCCAGCAGCCAAGATGGTCCAGGGGCGGACGAGCAGTACTTC. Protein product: CASSQDGPGADEQYF.

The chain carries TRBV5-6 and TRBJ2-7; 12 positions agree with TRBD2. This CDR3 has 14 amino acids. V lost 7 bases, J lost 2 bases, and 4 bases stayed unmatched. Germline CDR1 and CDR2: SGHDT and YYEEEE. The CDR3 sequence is CASLRLAGAYEQYF. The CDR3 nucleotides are TGTGCCAGCTTAAGACTAGCGGGGGCCTACGAGCAGTACTTC.

CDR3 sequence reads: CASSYSSENYGYTF. The CDR3, as DNA: TGTGCCAGCAGTTACTCGAGTGAGAACTATGGCTACACCTTC. The J gene is TRBJ1-2, the V gene TRBV6-5, with D uncertain. Trimming stripped 0 bases from V and 2 bases from J, with 7 bases between. The germline CDR1 and CDR2 sequences are MNHEY and SVGAGI. CDR3 length: 14 residues.

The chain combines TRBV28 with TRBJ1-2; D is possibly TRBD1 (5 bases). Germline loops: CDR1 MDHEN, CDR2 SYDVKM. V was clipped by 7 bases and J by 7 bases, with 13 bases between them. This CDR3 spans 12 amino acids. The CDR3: CASKTPGFGYTF. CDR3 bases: TGTGCCAGCAAGACCCCAGGGTTTGGCTACACCTTC.

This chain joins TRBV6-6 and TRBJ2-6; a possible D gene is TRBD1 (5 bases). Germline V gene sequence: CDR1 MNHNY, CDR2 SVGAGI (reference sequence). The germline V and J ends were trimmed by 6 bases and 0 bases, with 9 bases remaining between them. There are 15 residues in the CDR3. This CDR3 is CASSLQVSGANVLTF. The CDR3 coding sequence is TGTGCCAGCAGCTTACAGGTCTCTGGGGCCAACGTCCTGACTTTC.

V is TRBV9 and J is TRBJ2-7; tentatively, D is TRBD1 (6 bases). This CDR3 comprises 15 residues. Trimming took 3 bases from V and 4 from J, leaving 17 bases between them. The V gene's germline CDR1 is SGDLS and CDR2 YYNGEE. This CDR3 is CASSAGTTSGYEQYF. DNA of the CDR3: TGTGCCAGCAGCGCCGGGACAACGTCGGGATACGAGCAGTACTTC.

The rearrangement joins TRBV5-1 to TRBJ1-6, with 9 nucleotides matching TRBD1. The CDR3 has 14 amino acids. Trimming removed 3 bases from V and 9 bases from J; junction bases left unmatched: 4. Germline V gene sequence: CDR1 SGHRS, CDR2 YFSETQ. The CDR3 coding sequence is TGCGCCAGCAGCTCCGACAGGGGGGGTTCACCCCTCCACTTT. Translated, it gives CASSSDRGGSPLHF.

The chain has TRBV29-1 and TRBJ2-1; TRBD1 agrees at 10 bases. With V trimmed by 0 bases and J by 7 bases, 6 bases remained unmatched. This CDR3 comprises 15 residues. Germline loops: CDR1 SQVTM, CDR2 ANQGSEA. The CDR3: CSVEDLGQGRNEQFF. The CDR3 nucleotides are TGCAGCGTTGAAGATTTGGGACAGGGGAGGAATGAGCAGTTCTTC.

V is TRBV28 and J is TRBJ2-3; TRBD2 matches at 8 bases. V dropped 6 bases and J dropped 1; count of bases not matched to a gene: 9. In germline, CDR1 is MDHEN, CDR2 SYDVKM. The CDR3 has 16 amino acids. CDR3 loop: CASRPPAGGGTDTQYF. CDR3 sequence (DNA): TGTGCCAGCAGACCCCCCGCGGGGGGAGGCACAGATACGCAGTATTTT.